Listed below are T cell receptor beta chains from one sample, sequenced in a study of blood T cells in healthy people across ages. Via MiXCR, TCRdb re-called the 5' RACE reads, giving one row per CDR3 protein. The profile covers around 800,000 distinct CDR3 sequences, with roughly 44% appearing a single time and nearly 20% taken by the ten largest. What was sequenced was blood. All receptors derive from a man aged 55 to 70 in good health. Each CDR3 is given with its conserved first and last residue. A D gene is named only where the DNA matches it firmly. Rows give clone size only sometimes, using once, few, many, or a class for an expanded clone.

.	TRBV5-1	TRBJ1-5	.	CASSLEGGIGQPQHF	TGCGCCAGCAGCTTGGAGGGGGGCATTGGTCAGCCCCAGCATTTT
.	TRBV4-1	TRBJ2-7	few	CASSQGQRYYEQYF	TGCGCCAGCAGCCAAGGACAGCGTTACTACGAGCAGTACTTC
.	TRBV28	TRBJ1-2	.	CASSSPRTGTNYGYTF	TGTGCCAGCAGTTCCCCACGCACAGGGACTAACTATGGCTACACCTTC
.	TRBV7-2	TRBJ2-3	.	CASSSRTGRGTSTDTQYF	TGTGCCAGCAGCTCCCGGACAGGGAGGGGTACTAGCACAGATACGCAGTATTTT
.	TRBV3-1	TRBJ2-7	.	CASSPGAGFSYEQYF	TGTGCCAGCAGTCCCGGGGCGGGTTTTTCCTACGAGCAGTACTTC
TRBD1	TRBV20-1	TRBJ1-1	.	CSAKPGQGALQAFF	TGCAGTGCTAAACCGGGACAGGGGGCCTTGCAAGCTTTCTTT
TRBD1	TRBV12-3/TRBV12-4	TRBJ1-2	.	CASRSQGATPGYGYTF	TGTGCCAGCCGCTCTCAGGGGGCCACCCCTGGCTATGGCTACACCTTC
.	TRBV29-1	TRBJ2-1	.	CSVARDPGSGQFF	TGCAGCGTAGCCCGGGACCCCGGGAGTGGGCAGTTCTTC
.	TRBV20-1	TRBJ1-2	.	CSASPAVGILGYTF	TGCAGTGCTAGTCCGGCAGTGGGGATCTTGGGCTACACCTTC
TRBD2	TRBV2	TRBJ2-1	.	CASRRGSGGAYNEQFF	TGTGCCAGCCGGAGAGGTAGCGGGGGGGCTTACAATGAGCAGTTCTTC
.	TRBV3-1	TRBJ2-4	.	CASSQGGLGGIQYF	TGTGCCAGCAGCCAAGGGGGATTGGGGGGCATTCAGTACTTC
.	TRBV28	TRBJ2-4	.	CASSLTAVAKNIQYF	TGTGCCAGCAGTCTAACTGCGGTAGCCAAAAACATTCAGTACTTC
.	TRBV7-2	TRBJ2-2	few	CASSQIQGIGELFF	TGTGCCAGCAGCCAAATACAGGGCATCGGGGAGCTGTTTTTT
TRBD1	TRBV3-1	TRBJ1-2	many	CASSPVFRQGGRGYTF	TGTGCCAGCAGCCCGGTTTTTCGGCAGGGGGGGCGAGGCTACACCTTC
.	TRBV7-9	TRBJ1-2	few	CASSPTYRYTF	TGTGCCAGCAGCCCTACCTACCGCTACACCTTC
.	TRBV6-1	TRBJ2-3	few	CASSVTQGITDTQYF	TGTGCCAGCAGTGTTACACAGGGTATCACAGATACGCAGTATTTT
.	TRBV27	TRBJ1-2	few	CASSLSIQGRYGYTF	TGTGCCAGCAGTTTATCGATCCAGGGCCGCTATGGCTACACCTTC
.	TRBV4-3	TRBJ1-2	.	CASSQDIMRGYTF	TGCGCCAGCAGCCAAGATATCATGCGTGGCTACACCTTC
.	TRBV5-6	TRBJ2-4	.	CASSSDGLAKNIQYF	TGTGCCAGCAGCTCGGACGGCCTAGCCAAAAACATTCAGTACTTC
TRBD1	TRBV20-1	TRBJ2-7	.	CSARPGQGRYEQYF	TGCAGTGCTAGGCCGGGACAGGGGCGATACGAGCAGTACTTC
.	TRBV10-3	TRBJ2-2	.	CAISYREVWTGELFF	TGTGCCATCAGTTACAGGGAAGTCTGGACCGGGGAGCTGTTTTTT
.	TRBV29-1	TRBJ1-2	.	CSATWDYGYTF	TGCAGCGCCACCTGGGACTATGGTTACACCTTC
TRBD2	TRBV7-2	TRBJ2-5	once	CASSLVTGGAQGTQYF	TGTGCCAGCAGCTTAGTTACCGGGGGGGCCCAGGGGACCCAGTACTTC
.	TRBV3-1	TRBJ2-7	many	CARPGESSYEQYF	TGTGCCAGACCGGGGGAGAGCTCCTACGAGCAGTACTTC
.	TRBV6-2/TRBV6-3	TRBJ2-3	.	CASSYDDVPTDTQYF	TGTGCCAGCAGTTACGATGACGTACCCACAGATACGCAGTATTTT
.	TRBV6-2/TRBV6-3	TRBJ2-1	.	CASSYPKGPSNEQFF	TGTGCCAGCAGCTACCCCAAGGGTCCCTCCAATGAGCAGTTCTTC
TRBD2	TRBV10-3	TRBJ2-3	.	CAISTGLAAPDTQYF	TGTGCCATCAGTACGGGACTAGCGGCCCCAGATACGCAGTATTTT
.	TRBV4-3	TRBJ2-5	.	CASSQTTGVETQYF	TGCGCCAGCAGCCAAACAACCGGAGTGGAGACCCAGTACTTC
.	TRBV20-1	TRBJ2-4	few	CSANDRLGVGKNIQYF	TGCAGTGCAAATGACAGGTTGGGGGTAGGCAAAAACATTCAGTACTTC
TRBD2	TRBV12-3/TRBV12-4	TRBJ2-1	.	CASSLGLAGAGNEQFF	TGTGCCAGCAGTTTAGGTCTAGCGGGGGCTGGGAATGAGCAGTTCTTC
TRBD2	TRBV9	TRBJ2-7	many	CASSLAGTPYEQYF	TGTGCCAGCAGCCTAGCGGGAACCCCTTACGAGCAGTACTTC
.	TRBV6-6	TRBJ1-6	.	CASSYGGGEPLHF	TGTGCCAGCAGTTACGGTGGGGGTGAACCCCTCCACTTT
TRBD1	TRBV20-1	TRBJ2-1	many	CSARKGQSYNEQFF	TGCAGTGCGAGAAAGGGACAGTCCTACAATGAGCAGTTCTTC
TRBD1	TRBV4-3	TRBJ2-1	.	CASSQDPPGQPYNEQFF	TGCGCCAGCAGCCAAGATCCCCCGGGACAGCCATACAATGAGCAGTTCTTC
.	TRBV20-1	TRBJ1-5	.	CSARVDENQPQHF	TGCAGTGCTAGGGTAGACGAGAATCAGCCCCAGCATTTT
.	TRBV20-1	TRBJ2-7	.	CSARDVRRLGEQYF	TGCAGTGCTAGAGATGTGCGCAGGCTGGGCGAGCAGTACTTC
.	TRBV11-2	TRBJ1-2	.	CASSVTGAQNYGYTF	TGTGCCAGCAGCGTAACCGGGGCCCAAAATTATGGCTACACCTTC
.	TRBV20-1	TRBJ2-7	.	CSARDRTAHLYEQYF	TGCAGTGCTAGAGATCGGACGGCCCATCTTTACGAGCAGTACTTC
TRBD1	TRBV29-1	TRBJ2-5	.	CSVDGIQGAETQYF	TGCAGCGTTGATGGCATACAGGGGGCAGAGACCCAGTACTTC
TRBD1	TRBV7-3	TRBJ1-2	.	CASSLTGTGDGYTF	TGTGCCAGCAGCTTGACCGGGACAGGGGATGGCTACACCTTC
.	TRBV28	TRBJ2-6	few	CASRKMPNSGANVLTF	TGTGCCAGCAGGAAAATGCCTAACTCTGGGGCCAACGTCCTGACTTTC
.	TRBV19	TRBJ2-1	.	CASSITVNNEQFF	TGTGCCAGTAGTATCACTGTTAACAATGAGCAGTTCTTC